The text below deals with one T cell receptor (beta chain). Its antigen is unidentified. 13 Jbeta primers and 60 Vbeta primers were used for the PCR. Profiling relied on immunoSEQ multiplex PCR, and the TCRdb table lists in-frame clones only, not all of them. Among around 150,000 clones listed, about 81% were seen once. The data stem from a study of cytomegalovirus exposure and HLA in healthy donors. General study results and limits: About 87% or about 30% of the time was how often most TCR beta V segments were productive, according to an earlier analysis. The investigators catalogued 164 TCR beta chains as cytomegalovirus-associated.

The study sampled nominally healthy donors, though unrecorded immune exposures were likely. The receptor's source is a woman aged 18-30 years in good health and CMV-seronegative. The source material was PBMCs.

The CDR3 bases are TGTGCCAGCAGCGACGTGGGACAGGGGCTAGAGACCCAGTACTTC. This encodes CASSDVGQGLETQYF. V and J are TRBV5-6 and TRBJ2-5, with TRBD1 matching over 10 bases. With V trimmed by 4 bases and J by 4 bases, 7 bases remained unmatched. This CDR3 spans 15 amino acids. Germline-derived CDR1 and CDR2 are SGHDT and YYEEEE.